Shown below are 13 T cell receptor beta chains from a single sample sequenced in a study of blood T cells in healthy people across ages. Together with a sample-barcoded 5' primer, a J-beta primer mix was included in a second PCR lasting about 6 to 11 cycles. TCRdb reprocessed the 5' RACE reads via MiXCR and lists one record per CDR3 protein. The sample records about 940,000 distinct CDR3 sequences, about 48% being singletons. The sample consisted of blood. The receptors derive from a man in his thirties or forties in good health.

The chain carries TRBV7-2 and TRBJ2-7; a weak D match, TRBD1 (5 bases). This CDR3 has 14 amino acids. Germline V lookup: CDR1 SGHTA, CDR2 FQGNSA. Trimming pared 3 bases from V and 2 bases from J, leaving 11 bases between. CDR3 protein: CASSFLTATYEQYF. CDR3 in DNA: TGTGCCAGCAGCTTTTTGACAGCCACCTACGAGCAGTACTTC.

The chain uses TRBV18 and TRBJ2-1; 8 bases are a match to TRBD1. Germline V lookup: CDR1 KGHSH, CDR2 LQKENI. This CDR3 comprises 14 residues. V shed 3 bases and J 9 bases; nucleotides not matched to a gene: 7. The CDR3 DNA is TGTGCCAGCTCACCTTTACAGGGGGTCAGTGAGCAGTTCTTC. It encodes CASSPLQGVSEQFF.

V and J are TRBV10-3 and TRBJ2-1, with D maybe TRBD1 (5 bases). Trimming removed 3 bases at V and 4 bases at J, with 7 bases between. Germline CDR1 is ENHRY and CDR2 is SYGVKD. The CDR3 is made up of 13 amino acids. The CDR3 coding sequence is TGTGCCATCAGTGAAGGGGATTACAATGAGCAGTTCTTC. This gives the protein CAISEGDYNEQFF.

The chain joins TRBV30 to TRBJ1-2, with a weak D call TRBD1 (6 bases). The length of the CDR3 is 13 residues. V gave up 2 bases and J gave up 6 bases, with 13 bases separating them. From germline, CDR1 is GTSNPN and CDR2 SVGIG (reference sequence). The CDR3 DNA is TGTGCCTGGAGTAACAGGGTAGGGGATGGCTACACCTTC. Its translation: CAWSNRVGDGYTF.

This clonotype showed up just a few times. The rearrangement uses TRBV10-3 and TRBJ2-1; possible D gene TRBD2, 5 bases. Germline V CDR1 and CDR2: ENHRY, SYGVKD. The CDR3 has 15 residues. V shed 3 bases and J shed 0 bases, with 9 bases lying between them. The CDR3 bases are TGTGCCATCAGTGAACGAGAGGGCTCCTACAATGAGCAGTTCTTC. It is translated as CAISEREGSYNEQFF.

This clonotype was detected only a few times. The chain joins TRBV29-1 to TRBJ1-4, with D uncertain. CDR1 is SQVTM, CDR2 ANQGSEA, per germline. CDR3 length: 12 residues. Trimming cost V 0 bases and J 14 bases, with 13 bases left between them. DNA for the CDR3: TGCAGCGTTGAAGATCTCGGACCCAGGCTGTTTTTT. Translating gives CSVEDLGPRLFF. The full variable domain, with the rest looked up from reference TRBV29-1 and TRBJ1-4, is SAVISQKPSRDICQRGTSLTIQCQVDSQVTMMFWYRQQPGQSLTLIATANQGSEATYESGFVIDKFPISRPNLTFSTLTVSNMSPEDSSIYLCSVEDLGPRLFFGSGTQLSVL.

The gene calls are TRBV20-1 and TRBJ2-3, with TRBD2 matching 8 bases. The CDR3 covers 16 residues. V gave up 3 bases and J gave up 0 bases; unmatched junction bases: 8. Germline V gives CDR1 DFQATT, CDR2 SNEGSKA (reference sequence). The CDR3 DNA sequence: TGCAGTGCTAGGAACCAGCGGGGGCTTAGCACAGATACGCAGTATTTT. Encoded protein: CSARNQRGLSTDTQYF.

The chain is built from TRBV2 and TRBJ1-1; D call uncertain. The length of the CDR3 is 14 residues. The V end was cut by 4 bases, the J end by 6 bases, with 15 bases between. The germline V gene encodes CDR1 SNHLY and CDR2 FYNNEI. CDR3 coding DNA: TGTGCCAGCAGTGTGCAAGGCAGTATGGCTGAAGCTTTCTTT. It codes for CASSVQGSMAEAFF.

This clonotype has only a few counts. The rearrangement uses TRBV5-1 and TRBJ1-1; D gene unclear. The V and J ends lost 5 bases and 5 bases respectively, with 19 bases between them. Germline V CDR1 and CDR2: SGHRS, YFSETQ. The CDR3 totals 15 residues. The DNA of the CDR3 is TGCGCCAGCAGTTACTATACCGTGGAAAGAACTGAAGCTTTCTTT. It codes for CASSYYTVERTEAFF.

The genes are TRBV5-1 and TRBJ1-1, with D hard to call. The V gene lost 2 bases and the J gene lost 1 base, with 9 bases spanning the gap. The CDR3 runs 14 residues. CDR1 is SGHRS, CDR2 YFSETQ, per germline. CDR3 region: CASSFVSGNTEAFF. CDR3 sequence (DNA): TGCGCCAGCAGCTTCGTATCAGGGAACACTGAAGCTTTCTTT. Full variable domain (outside the CDR3, taken from reference TRBV5-1 and TRBJ1-1): KAGVTQTPRYLIKTRGQQVTLSCSPISGHRSVSWYQQTPGQGLQFLFEYFSETQRNKGNFPGRFSGRQFSNSRSEMNVSTLELGDSALYLCASSFVSGNTEAFFGQGTRLTVV.

The rearrangement links TRBV25-1 to TRBJ1-6; D remains unclear. Germline-derived CDR1 and CDR2 are MGHDK and SYGVNS. V gave up 3 bases and J gave up 7 bases, with 7 bases separating them. CDR3 length equals 13 residues. The CDR3 DNA sequence: TGTGCCAGCAGTGAGACCCGGAATTCACCCCTCCACTTT. It yields the protein CASSETRNSPLHF.

This clonotype was recorded once. The CDR3, as DNA: TGCGCCAGCAGCGGGACTATAATCACAGATACGCAGTATTTT. Translating gives CASSGTIITDTQYF. The rearrangement joins TRBV5-1 to TRBJ2-3; TRBD2 matches at 7 bases. With 4 bases clipped from V and 2 bases from J, the junction kept 4 bases outside the gene matches. CDR1 and CDR2 (germline): SGHRS, YFSETQ. The CDR3 is made up of 14 amino acids. Filled out from reference TRBV5-1 and TRBJ2-3, the complete variable domain reads KAGVTQTPRYLIKTRGQQVTLSCSPISGHRSVSWYQQTPGQGLQFLFEYFSETQRNKGNFPGRFSGRQFSNSRSEMNVSTLELGDSALYLCASSGTIITDTQYFGPGTRLTVL.

CDR3: CASSFSSGDPYNEQFF. The CDR3 DNA is TGTGCCAGCAGCTTCTCTTCAGGGGATCCCTACAATGAGCAGTTCTTC. This chain uses TRBV5-4 with TRBJ2-1; D possibly corresponds to TRBD1 (6 bases). Per germline, CDR1 SGHNT and CDR2 YYREEE (reference sequence). This CDR3 contains 16 residues. Trimming shortened V by 2 bases and J by 2 bases, and 14 bases separated the two germline ends.